Listed here are 8 T cell receptor beta chains from one sample, sequenced in a study of molecular identifiers for immune sequencing clone quantification. TCRdb reprocessed the PCR reads via MiXCR and lists one record per CDR3 protein. The data contain approximately 550,000 distinct CDR3 sequences, 25% of them singletons. Sequences were obtained from naive CD8+ T cells from blood, with Jurkat cell RNA spiked in. Subset noted: FACS-sorted CD8+CD4-CCR7+CD45RA+ naive T cells. All receptors derive from a human donor in good health. Some libraries in this study had Jurkat cell RNA spiked in.

Concerning this clonotype itself: It is likely a read error, because the conserved phenylalanine at the end of the CDR3 is missing. V is TRBV7-2 and J is TRBJ2-1; 10 bases agree with TRBD1. The CDR3 runs 15 residues. The V segment lost 5 bases and the J segment 2 bases; nucleotides outside the gene matches: 3. From germline, CDR1 is SGHTA and CDR2 FQGNSA. CDR3 in amino acids: CASSTGTGAYNEQFL. CDR3 DNA sequence: TGTGCCAGCAGCACCGGGACAGGGGCCTACAATGAGCAGTTCCTC.

Comments on this clonotype: Given a much more abundant clone one base away, this may be a read error. This chain joins TRBV4-3 and TRBJ2-1; 7 nucleotides align to TRBD1. The V gene's germline CDR1 is LGHNA and CDR2 YSLEER. This CDR3 contains 16 residues. CDR3 coding DNA: TGCGGCAGCAGTCCCAGGAACAGGGGCTCCTACAATGAGCAGTTCTTC. Encoded protein: CGSSPRNRGSYNEQFF.

This clonotype appeared many times. The chain is built from TRBV6-5 and TRBJ1-1; 10 positions agree with TRBD1. Looked up from germline, CDR1 is MNHEY and CDR2 is SVGAGI. The CDR3 totals 21 residues. V was clipped by 5 bases and J by 4 bases; unmatched bases: 25. In nucleotides, the CDR3 is TGTGCCAGCAGTCACCGTAAAGGTTATTATGGGGACAGGGGCAGTGGCACTGAAGCTTTCTTT. Translating it yields CASSHRKGYYGDRGSGTEAFF.

V is TRBV27 and J is TRBJ1-1; tentatively, D is TRBD1 (5 bases). The CDR3 sequence is 14 residues long. Per the germline V gene, CDR1 is MNHEY and CDR2 is SMNVEV (reference sequence). Trimming removed 6 bases from V and 6 bases from J, with 17 bases in between. This CDR3 reads CASSLNTGSPEAFF. The CDR3 DNA reads TGTGCCAGCAGCTTAAACACAGGTTCGCCTGAAGCTTTCTTT.

This clonotype was detected only a few times. This rearrangement joins TRBV20-1 to TRBJ1-1; the D is unclear. Looked up from germline, CDR1 is DFQATT and CDR2 is SNEGSKA (reference sequence). This CDR3 has 16 amino acids. Trimming took off 5 bases at V and 0 bases at J, with 19 bases between the two ends. The CDR3 is CSAPEGKAPLNTEAFF. The CDR3 nucleotides read TGCAGTGCTCCCGAGGGCAAGGCCCCCTTGAACACTGAAGCTTTCTTT.

V usage is TRBV20-1 and J usage is TRBJ2-1; 13 bases line up with TRBD2. Germline loops: CDR1 DFQATT, CDR2 SNEGSKA (reference sequence). V lost 2 bases to trimming and J lost 0 bases; unmatched junction nucleotides: 10. The CDR3 is 19 residues long. DNA of the CDR3: TGCAGTGCTAGATCTGGACTAGCGGGAGTCCCAAGCTCCTACAATGAGCAGTTCTTC. This codes for CSARSGLAGVPSSYNEQFF.

This clonotype has a count of ten or more. The chain recombines TRBV6-6 with TRBJ2-5; 7 positions match TRBD1. CDR3 length: 14 residues. Germline V lookup: CDR1 MNHNY, CDR2 SVGAGI (reference sequence). V was pared by 5 bases and J by 2 bases, with 5 bases of the junction left unmatched. The CDR3, as DNA: TGTGCCAGCAGTCCCACGGGACAGCAAGAGACCCAGTACTTC. Translated, it gives CASSPTGQQETQYF.

V and J are TRBV7-9 and TRBJ2-1; D is uncertain. The CDR3 runs 12 residues. V was pared by 5 bases and J by 8 bases, with 10 bases between. Germline V gives CDR1 SEHNR, CDR2 FQNEAQ (reference sequence). CDR3 sequence: CASSGARDEQFF. DNA for the CDR3: TGTGCCAGCAGCGGAGCCCGAGATGAGCAGTTCTTC.